Below, 10 T cell receptor beta chains from the same sample are listed, as sequenced in a study of technical replicates of blood from a handful of donors. Sequenced by immunoSEQ multiplex PCR; TCRdb stores in-frame clones only, minus some. Of 65,000 to 70,000 clones listed, roughly 88% are singletons. Sequencing used PBMCs. The receptors were sampled from a human donor in good health. Some clones in this sample may be carry-over from other donors' samples.

The V call is TRBV7-2, the J call TRBJ2-7; D might be TRBD1 (5 bases). From germline, CDR1 is SGHTA and CDR2 FQGNSA. The V gene lost 1 base and the J gene lost 7 bases, with 17 bases spanning the gap. The CDR3 length is 15 residues. The CDR3 region is CASSLEDKPFLEQYF. CDR3 DNA: TGTGCCAGCAGCTTAGAGGACAAACCTTTCCTAGAGCAGTACTTC.

This sequence joins TRBV11-1 and TRBJ2-7; 7 bases agree with TRBD1. This CDR3 has 16 amino acids. CDR1 SGHAT and CDR2 FQDESV come from the germline V gene (reference sequence). V was clipped by 0 bases and J by 0 bases; unmatched bases: 5. The CDR3 nucleotides read TGTGCCAGCAGCTTAGCAGGTCACAGGGGCTCCTACGAGCAGTACTTC. This sequence encodes CASSLAGHRGSYEQYF.

The chain is built from TRBV11-3 and TRBJ1-2; 10 bases agree with TRBD1. The CDR3 runs 17 residues. With V trimmed by 4 bases and J by 3 bases, 11 bases remained unmatched. CDR1 is SGHNT and CDR2 is YENEEA in the germline V gene. The CDR3 coding sequence is TGTGCCAGCAGCTGCCGGGACAGGGGTTATAATTACTATGGCTACACCTTC. It specifies CASSCRDRGYNYYGYTF.

The chain recombines TRBV5-8 with TRBJ2-1; TRBD2 matches at 8 bases. V lost 2 bases to trimming and J lost 13 bases; unmatched junction nucleotides: 8. The CDR3 totals 13 residues. Germline CDR1 is SGHTS and CDR2 is YDEGEE. CDR3: CASSFGRAIDQFF. As DNA, the CDR3 is TGTGCCAGCAGCTTCGGGAGGGCCATCGATCAGTTCTTC.

The chain is built from TRBV9 and TRBJ1-1, with 7 bases lining up with TRBD1. This CDR3 has 16 residues. Trimming at V came to 4 bases and at J to 2 bases, leaving 11 bases not matched to a gene. Germline CDR1 SGDLS, CDR2 YYNGEE. CDR3 bases: TGTGCCAGCAGCCCCCGAGTGGGGACAGATAACACTGAAGCTTTCTTT. Encoded protein: CASSPRVGTDNTEAFF.

The chain recombines TRBV9 with TRBJ2-7; D unresolved. The CDR3 consists of 14 residues. V was shortened by 1 base and J by 2 bases, with 10 bases between the two germline ends. Looked up from germline, CDR1 is SGDLS and CDR2 is YYNGEE. The CDR3 is CASSVSGEAYEQYF. The DNA for the CDR3 is TGTGCCAGCAGCGTATCCGGAGAAGCCTACGAGCAGTACTTC.

This chain connects TRBV5-8 to TRBJ2-2, with TRBD2 identical over 9 bases. V lost 4 bases to trimming and J lost 4 bases; unmatched junction nucleotides: 8. Germline V lookup: CDR1 SGHTS, CDR2 YDEGEE. This CDR3 has 16 residues. The chain's CDR3 is CASSLNSGGSTGELFF. The CDR3 DNA is TGTGCCAGCAGCCTAAATAGCGGGGGTAGCACCGGGGAGCTGTTTTTT.

The V call is TRBV2, the J call TRBJ2-2; a possible D gene is TRBD1 (5 bases). From germline, CDR1 is SNHLY and CDR2 FYNNEI. Trimming removed 8 bases from V and 6 bases from J, with 16 bases in between. This CDR3 is 14 amino acids long. The CDR3 protein is CASLQETSPGELFF. The CDR3 nucleotides read TGTGCCAGCTTACAGGAGACCTCTCCCGGGGAGCTGTTTTTT.

The sample holds one count of this clone. The genes are TRBV5-1 and TRBJ2-7; D might be TRBD2 (5 bases). The CDR3 has 15 amino acids. The V gene's germline CDR1 is SGHRS and CDR2 YFSETQ. The V end lost 3 bases, the J end lost 1 base, and 14 bases lay between the germline ends. CDR3 nucleotide sequence: TGCGCCAGCAGCTCCAACGCCGGGGATTCCTACGAGCAGTACTTC. Protein: CASSSNAGDSYEQYF.

The chain recombines TRBV7-8 with TRBJ2-7, with 8 bases lining up with TRBD2. The V gene end was trimmed by 5 bases and the J gene end by 2 bases; junction bases not matched to a gene: 8. The CDR3 is made up of 15 amino acids. Germline V gives CDR1 SGHVS, CDR2 FQNEAQ. CDR3 residues: CASSPRDSGAYEQYF. CDR3 DNA: TGTGCCAGCAGCCCCCGCGATAGCGGGGCCTACGAGCAGTACTTC.